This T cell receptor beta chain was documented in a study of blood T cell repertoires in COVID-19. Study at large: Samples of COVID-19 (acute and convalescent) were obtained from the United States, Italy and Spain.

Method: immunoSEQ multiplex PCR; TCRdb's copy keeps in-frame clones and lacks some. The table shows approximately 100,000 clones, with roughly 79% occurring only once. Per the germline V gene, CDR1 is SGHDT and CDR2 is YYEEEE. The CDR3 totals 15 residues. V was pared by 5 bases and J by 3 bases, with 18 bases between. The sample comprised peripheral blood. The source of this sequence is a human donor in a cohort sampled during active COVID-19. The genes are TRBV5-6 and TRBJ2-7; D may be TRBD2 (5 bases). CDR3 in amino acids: CASSLPLGENYEQYF. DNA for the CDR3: TGTGCCAGCAGTTTGCCCCTTGGGGAGAACTACGAGCAGTACTTC.